The entry below gives a single T cell receptor (beta chain) sequence along with its context. It was with a sample-barcoded 5' primer and a J-beta primer mix that a second PCR of about 6 to 12 cycles was run. TCRdb re-analysed the 5' RACE reads in MiXCR, keeping a single row per CDR3 protein. The table records approximately 730,000 distinct CDR3 sequences, about 55% of them present only once. The data belong to a study of blood T cells in healthy people across ages. This CDR3 comprises 14 residues. Trimming took off 6 bases at V and 2 bases at J, with 11 bases between the two ends. Germline assignment: CDR1 MNHEY and CDR2 SVGAGI.

V and J are TRBV6-5 and TRBJ1-5; maybe TRBD1 (5 bases). The sequenced material came from blood. The source of this sequence is an elderly man in good health. The CDR3 here is CASSTSRGNQPQHF. The CDR3 DNA is TGTGCCAGCAGCACCAGCAGGGGCAATCAGCCCCAGCATTTT.